This T cell receptor beta chain was found in a study of shared clonotypes between healthy human individuals. Background on the study: A couple of female and a few male donors aged 18 to 49 were enrolled. Whole-study results and caveats: Naive CD4 clonotype sharing across a few donors was roughly 5%.

An assay was performed, and its level was deep. Assay used: immunoSEQ multiplex PCR; TCRdb lists only in-frame clones, some missing. The table lists 1.5 million to 2.5 million clones, roughly 95% of them singletons. Cells designated naive CD8 were CD45RO-negative and were positively selected for CCR7, with terminally differentiated effector memory CD45RA+ cells excluded. Regarding this clone: The antigen is undetermined.

This TCR derives from a young man in good health. The sequencing input was naive CD8+ T cells sorted from blood.

The CDR3 DNA reads as TGTGCCAGCAGGTTGTACAATGAGCAGTTCTTC. Residues: CASRLYNEQFF. This chain connects TRBV28 to TRBJ2-1; D ambiguous. V was trimmed by 6 bases and J by 4 bases, leaving 4 bases between them. CDR1 and CDR2 from the germline V gene are MDHEN and SYDVKM. CDR3 length: 11 residues.